What follows are 23 T cell receptor beta chains derived from one specimen sequenced in a study of cytotoxic CD8 clonotypes in ibrutinib-treated CLL. Data came from immunoSEQ multiplex PCR; TCRdb stores just in-frame clones and leaves some out. The sample holds about 140,000 clones, about 72% seen once. Sequencing was performed on PBMCs, taken after 12 months of ibrutinib treatment. The receptor set was obtained from a human donor with chronic lymphocytic leukemia.

CDR3 coding DNA: TGTGCCAGCAGCGTAGGAGGAGGGGGTCCCGGAGAAGCTTTCTTT. This encodes CASSVGGGGPGEAFF. The chain combines TRBV9 with TRBJ1-1; weak D call: TRBD1 (6 bases). Trimming removed 0 bases from V and 8 bases from J, with 17 bases in between. Germline V CDR1 and CDR2: SGDLS, YYNGEE. The CDR3 totals 15 residues.

The chain is built from TRBV28 and TRBJ2-7; weak D call: TRBD2 (5 bases). The V and J ends lost 5 bases and 2 bases respectively, with 13 bases between them. There are 14 residues in the CDR3. The V gene's germline CDR1 is MDHEN and CDR2 SYDVKM. CDR3 sequence (DNA): TGTGCCAGCAGTACCCCCGGGGTTACCTACGAGCAGTACTTC. It translates to CASSTPGVTYEQYF.

The V and J genes are TRBV6-6 and TRBJ1-4; the match to TRBD1 covers 7 bases. CDR3 length: 15 amino acids. The germline gives CDR1 MNHNY, CDR2 SVGAGI (reference sequence). After removal of 3 bases from V and 7 bases from J, the junction contained 8 bases not matched to a gene. The CDR3 region has the DNA TGTGCCAGCAGTTATGGGGGACAGCTACTTGAAAAACTGTTTTTT. It encodes CASSYGGQLLEKLFF.

The chain has TRBV7-8 and TRBJ1-1; D perhaps matches TRBD1 (6 bases). The CDR3 runs to 16 residues. Trimming left V 5 bases short and J 3 bases short, with 19 bases between. Germline lookup yields CDR1 SGHVS and CDR2 FQNEAQ. CDR3 DNA sequence: TGTGCCAGCAGCCCCCGGTTAGGGGCAGGGGACACTGAAGCTTTCTTT. It translates to CASSPRLGAGDTEAFF.

The rearrangement joins TRBV28 to TRBJ1-1; unclear D gene. The germline V gene encodes CDR1 MDHEN and CDR2 SYDVKM. The CDR3 is 14 residues long. Trimming removed 6 bases at V and 4 bases at J, with 15 bases between. Here the CDR3 DNA reads TGTGCCAGCAGCATTGGGGTTTCCATCACTGAAGCTTTCTTT. It encodes CASSIGVSITEAFF.

This CDR3 reads CASSGGGTGRQTQYF. CDR3 in DNA: TGTGCCAGCAGCGGAGGAGGGACAGGCAGACAGACCCAGTACTTC. The V call is TRBV9, the J call TRBJ2-5, with TRBD1 matching 8 bases. V dropped 3 bases and J dropped 6; count of bases not matched to a gene: 10. Germline loops: CDR1 SGDLS, CDR2 YYNGEE. The length of the CDR3 is 15 residues.

This chain uses TRBV27 with TRBJ1-1, with 9 positions matching TRBD1. The germline V gene encodes CDR1 MNHEY and CDR2 SMNVEV (reference sequence). This CDR3 comprises 13 residues. The V and J ends lost 0 bases and 11 bases, in that order; junction bases with no gene match: 4. The CDR3, as DNA: TGTGCCAGCAGTTTATCGACAGGGGGGTTTGCTTTCTTT. Its translation is CASSLSTGGFAFF.

The chain joins TRBV6-5 to TRBJ1-3; D ambiguous. This CDR3 is built from 12 residues. Trimming removed 6 bases at V and 4 bases at J, with 7 bases between. Germline-derived CDR1 and CDR2 are MNHEY and SVGAGI. CDR3 nucleotides: TGTGCCAGCAGAACGCCAGGAAACACCATATATTTT. This sequence encodes CASRTPGNTIYF.

The chain couples TRBV15 to TRBJ1-4; 7 bases map to TRBD1. The trim removed 3 bases at V and 3 bases at J, leaving 10 bases unmatched. Germline-derived CDR1 and CDR2 are LNHNV and YYDKDF (reference sequence). This CDR3 has 17 amino acids. The CDR3 DNA reads TGTGCCACCAGCAGCCGAGCCACGACAGGGCCTAATGAAAAACTGTTTTTT. Translating gives CATSSRATTGPNEKLFF.

The chain combines TRBV13 with TRBJ1-2; the D gene is possibly TRBD1 (5 bases). V shed 7 bases and J shed 8 bases, with 20 bases lying between them. CDR3 size: 14 residues. Looked up from germline, CDR1 is PRHDT and CDR2 is FYEKMQ (reference sequence). CDR3 sequence reads: CASTEQTGRGGYTF. CDR3 in DNA: TGTGCCAGCACAGAGCAAACAGGCCGAGGAGGCTACACCTTC.

The V and J genes are TRBV7-2 and TRBJ2-7; D ambiguous. CDR3 length equals 13 residues. Germline loops: CDR1 SGHTA, CDR2 FQGNSA. Trimming took off 3 bases at V and 1 base at J, with 7 bases between the two ends. CDR3 sequence: CASSFAQSYEQYF. In DNA form, the CDR3 reads TGTGCCAGCAGCTTTGCACAGTCCTACGAGCAGTACTTC.

The J gene is TRBJ2-7, the V gene TRBV9, with a weak D call TRBD1 (6 bases). The CDR3 consists of 13 residues. In germline, CDR1 is SGDLS, CDR2 YYNGEE. The germline V and J ends were trimmed by 0 bases and 2 bases, with 6 bases remaining between them. CDR3 coding DNA: TGTGCCAGCAGCGTAGGGGACACCTACGAGCAGTACTTC. It is translated as CASSVGDTYEQYF.

This clone has only a few counts. The genes are TRBV5-4 and TRBJ2-6, with D perhaps matching TRBD1 (5 bases). CDR1 SGHNT and CDR2 YYREEE come from the germline V gene (reference sequence). The germline V and J ends were trimmed by 4 bases and 0 bases, with 11 bases remaining between them. The CDR3 contains 16 residues. DNA of the CDR3: TGTGCCAGCAGCCGCCGACAGACCTCTGGGGCCAACGTCCTGACTTTC. Translated, it gives CASSRRQTSGANVLTF. The full variable domain, its missing parts supplied by reference TRBV5-4 and TRBJ2-6, is ETGVTQSPTHLIKTRGQQVTLRCSSQSGHNTVSWYQQALGQGPQFIFQYYREEENGRGNFPPRFSGLQFPNYSSELNVNALELDDSALYLCASSRRQTSGANVLTFGAGSRLTVL.

The DNA for the CDR3 is TGCGCCAGCAGTGAGTCAGTGGGACTAGCGGAGGGGGCGAATGAGCAGTTCTTC. This gives the protein CASSESVGLAEGANEQFF. This rearrangement joins TRBV10-1 to TRBJ2-1; 11 nucleotides agree with TRBD2. The germline gives CDR1 WNHNN, CDR2 SYGVQD (reference sequence). The V segment lost 0 bases and the J segment 7 bases; nucleotides outside the gene matches: 11. The CDR3 sequence is 18 residues long.

V is TRBV29-1 and J is TRBJ2-2, with D maybe TRBD2 (6 bases). The CDR3 is 13 residues long. Germline lookup yields CDR1 SQVTM and CDR2 ANQGSEA. The V gene lost 7 bases and the J gene lost 5 bases, with 14 bases spanning the gap. CDR3 DNA: TGCAGCGCTCGGGATGCGGGAACCGGGGAGCTGTTTTTT. It is translated as CSARDAGTGELFF.

The CDR3 DNA reads as TGTGCCAGCAGTTCGGGACTAGCGGGGGGGCAAGAGACCCAGTACTTC. As protein: CASSSGLAGGQETQYF. V is TRBV27 and J is TRBJ2-5; 16 nucleotides agree with TRBD2. The CDR3 loop spans 16 amino acids. Trimming at V came to 4 bases and at J to 2 bases, leaving 1 base not matched to a gene. The germline V gene encodes CDR1 MNHEY and CDR2 SMNVEV (reference sequence).

The gene calls are TRBV10-1 and TRBJ2-3; TRBD2 is a possible D gene (7 bases). Trimming took off 2 bases at V and 3 bases at J, with 21 bases between the two ends. In germline, CDR1 is WNHNN, CDR2 SYGVQD (reference sequence). The CDR3 length is 18 residues. The CDR3 nucleotides read TGCGCCAGCAGTGAGCTCAGGGGTAGGCTAGCGGTTACAGATACGCAGTATTTT. Translated: CASSELRGRLAVTDTQYF.

Written as DNA, the CDR3 is TGTGCCAGCAGCTTAGATACTCCCAGCACAGATACGCAGTATTTT. Amino acid sequence: CASSLDTPSTDTQYF. The genes are TRBV11-3 and TRBJ2-3; D gene unclear. The CDR3 has 15 residues. CDR1 and CDR2 from the germline V gene are SGHNT and YENEEA. V was pared by 0 bases and J by 0 bases, with 7 bases between.

This chain joins TRBV5-6 and TRBJ2-1; 9 bases match TRBD1. The V segment lost 3 bases and the J segment 2 bases; nucleotides outside the gene matches: 3. The CDR3 is 15 residues long. Germline-derived CDR1 and CDR2 are SGHDT and YYEEEE. For the CDR3, the DNA is TGTGCCAGCAGCTCTGGGGACAGGGCCTACAATGAGCAGTTCTTC. Amino acids: CASSSGDRAYNEQFF.

The CDR3 DNA reads as TGTGCCAGCAGAATTACAGGGGGCCTCGCCTACGAGCAGTACTTC. The encoded protein is CASRITGGLAYEQYF. The chain uses TRBV7-2 and TRBJ2-7; 9 bases map to TRBD1. V was pared by 6 bases and J by 2 bases, with 8 bases of the junction left unmatched. From germline, CDR1 is SGHTA and CDR2 FQGNSA. The CDR3 extends over 15 amino acids.

This clone has more than one count but fewer than ten. The chain joins TRBV5-1 to TRBJ1-2, with a possible D match to TRBD1 (5 bases). The V gene's germline CDR1 is SGHRS and CDR2 YFSETQ. CDR3 size: 14 residues. The V gene lost 4 bases and the J gene lost 0 bases, with 10 bases spanning the gap. CDR3 sequence: CASSGGEANYGYTF. The CDR3 DNA follows: TGCGCCAGCAGCGGAGGGGAAGCTAACTATGGCTACACCTTC. The full variable domain, its missing parts supplied by reference TRBV5-1 and TRBJ1-2, is KAGVTQTPRYLIKTRGQQVTLSCSPISGHRSVSWYQQTPGQGLQFLFEYFSETQRNKGNFPGRFSGRQFSNSRSEMNVSTLELGDSALYLCASSGGEANYGYTFGSGTRLTVV.

CDR3 DNA: TGTGCCAGCAGAGGGGACACCGGGGAGCTGTTTTTT. Its translation: CASRGDTGELFF. The rearrangement uses TRBV11-2 and TRBJ2-2; TRBD1 is a possible D gene (5 bases). The CDR3 runs to 12 residues. V was cut by 6 bases and J by 3 bases, with 5 bases left in between. The germline CDR1 and CDR2 sequences are SGHAT and FQNNGV.

The chain combines TRBV6-6 with TRBJ2-2; D is perhaps TRBD1 (6 bases). From germline, CDR1 is MNHNY and CDR2 SVGAGI (reference sequence). V lost 2 bases, J lost 6 bases, and 16 bases lay in between. This CDR3 contains 16 residues. CDR3 nucleotides: TGTGCCAGCAGTTACCCTACAGGGACCACGGCCGGGGAGCTGTTTTTT. Residues: CASSYPTGTTAGELFF.